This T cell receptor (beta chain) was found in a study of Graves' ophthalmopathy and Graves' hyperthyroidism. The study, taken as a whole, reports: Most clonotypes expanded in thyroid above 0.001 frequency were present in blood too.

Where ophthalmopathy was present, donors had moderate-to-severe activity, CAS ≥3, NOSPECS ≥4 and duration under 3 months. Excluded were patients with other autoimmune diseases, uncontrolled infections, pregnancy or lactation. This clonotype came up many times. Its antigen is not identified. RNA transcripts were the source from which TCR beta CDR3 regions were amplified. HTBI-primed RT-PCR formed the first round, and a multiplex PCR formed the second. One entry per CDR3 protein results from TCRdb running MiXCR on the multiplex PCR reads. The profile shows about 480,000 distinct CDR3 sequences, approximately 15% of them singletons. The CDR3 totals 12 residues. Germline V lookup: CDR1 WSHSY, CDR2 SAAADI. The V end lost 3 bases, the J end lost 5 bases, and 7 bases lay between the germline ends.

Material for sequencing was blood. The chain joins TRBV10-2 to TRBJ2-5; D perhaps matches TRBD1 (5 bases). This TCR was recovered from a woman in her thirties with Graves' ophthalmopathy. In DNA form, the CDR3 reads TGCGCCAGCAGTGAAGGGGTGGAGACCCAGTACTTC. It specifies CASSEGVETQYF.